These 15 T cell receptor beta chains share one sample of origin, sequenced in a study of T cells in tumors after PD-1 blockade (dated by TCRdb to about 2019). The receptor library was made with the immunoSEQ multiplex PCR assay. Not all clones reach the TCRdb copy of this immuneACCESS table, which keeps in-frame sequences only. Checked studies attribute under half of the gap to unresolved V genes and leave the rest unexplained. The sample contains over 60,000 clones, around 67% of them found a single time. Clones ranked in the top ten supply approximately 4.8% of the sample. The intended sense of this specimen's time point label: after anti-PD-1 therapy. The sample consisted of PBMCs, taken after anti-PD-1 treatment. These receptors came from a human donor with basal cell carcinoma.

The chain combines TRBV19 with TRBJ1-2; the D is unclear. The ends were cut back, 0 bases at V and 4 bases at J, with 9 bases in the middle. The V gene's germline CDR1 is LNHDA and CDR2 SQIVND (reference sequence). The CDR3 contains 14 residues. The CDR3 coding sequence is TGTGCCAGTAGTATAGATCTTCGCAGCTATGGCTACACCTTC. Translation gives CASSIDLRSYGYTF.

The rearrangement joins TRBV7-8 to TRBJ1-5; a possible D gene is TRBD1 (5 bases). The CDR3 covers 15 residues. Trimming removed 5 bases from V and 7 bases from J, with 18 bases in between. Germline CDR1 SGHVS, CDR2 FQNEAQ. CDR3: CASSPRGFRVQPQHF. The CDR3 DNA reads TGTGCCAGCAGCCCACGGGGGTTCCGGGTCCAGCCCCAGCATTTT. Full variable domain (remainder filled in from reference TRBV7-8 and TRBJ1-5): GAGVSQSPRYKVAKRGQDVALRCDPISGHVSLFWYQQALGQGPEFLTYFQNEAQLDKSGLPSDRFFAERPEGSVSTLKIQRTQQEDSAVYLCASSPRGFRVQPQHFGDGTRLSIL.

J is TRBJ1-4 and V is TRBV19; no definite D call. The CDR3 extends over 14 amino acids. The V and J ends lost 5 bases and 5 bases respectively, with 12 bases between them. Germline values: CDR1 LNHDA, CDR2 SQIVND (reference sequence). CDR3: CASSSGVGNEKLFF. DNA for the CDR3: TGTGCCAGTAGTTCTGGCGTAGGAAATGAAAAACTGTTTTTT.

The V gene is TRBV10-3, the J gene TRBJ1-5; possible D gene TRBD1, 5 bases. The CDR3 covers 14 residues. In germline, CDR1 is ENHRY, CDR2 SYGVKD. V lost 3 bases, J lost 7 bases, and 13 bases lay in between. CDR3 region: CAISERGSGQPQHF. Here the CDR3 DNA reads TGTGCCATCAGTGAAAGGGGATCAGGCCAGCCCCAGCATTTT.

The V and J genes are TRBV9 and TRBJ2-3; D unresolved. This CDR3 comprises 14 residues. Germline loops: CDR1 SGDLS, CDR2 YYNGEE. The ends were cut back, 4 bases at V and 0 bases at J, with 9 bases in the middle. CDR3 protein: CASSLWTSTDTQYF. The CDR3 bases are TGTGCCAGCAGCCTCTGGACCAGCACAGATACGCAGTATTTT. Drawing the rest from reference TRBV9 and TRBJ2-3, the complete variable domain is DSGVTQTPKHLITATGQRVTLRCSPRSGDLSVYWYQQSLDQGLQFLIQYYNGEERAKGNILERFSAQQFPDLHSELNLSSLELGDSALYFCASSLWTSTDTQYFGPGTRLTVL.

The chain employs TRBV6-4 and TRBJ2-5, with 9 bases that match TRBD2. This CDR3 has 13 residues. Per the germline V gene, CDR1 is MRHNA and CDR2 is SNTAGT. The V gene end was trimmed by 6 bases and the J gene end by 3 bases; junction bases not matched to a gene: 2. CDR3 region: CASSRTSEETQYF. DNA for the CDR3: TGTGCCAGCAGCCGGACTAGCGAAGAGACCCAGTACTTC.

In this sample, this clone turned up many times. This CDR3 is CASSYWEAREQYF. CDR3 bases: TGTGCCAGCAGTTACTGGGAGGCACGCGAGCAGTACTTC. V gene TRBV6-5 combines with J gene TRBJ2-7; a possible D gene is TRBD2 (6 bases). V dropped 1 base and J dropped 6 bases, with 10 bases sitting between them. CDR3 size: 13 residues. Germline assignment: CDR1 MNHEY and CDR2 SVGAGI.

The gene calls are TRBV20-1 and TRBJ2-5; 11 nucleotides agree with TRBD2. The CDR3 runs to 16 residues. Losses at the gene ends were 3 bases for V and 5 bases for J; bases not matched to a gene: 11. Germline V lookup: CDR1 DFQATT, CDR2 SNEGSKA (reference sequence). The chain's CDR3 is CSASKGIAGGLETQYF. The DNA of the CDR3 is TGCAGTGCTAGTAAGGGGATAGCGGGGGGGCTGGAGACCCAGTACTTC.

The J gene is TRBJ1-1, the V gene TRBV4-1; D remains unclear. The V end was cut by 1 base, the J end by 0 bases, with 3 bases between. This CDR3 spans 13 amino acids. CDR1 is MGHRA, CDR2 YSYEKL, per germline. In DNA form, the CDR3 reads TGCGCCAGCAGCCAAGGAATGAACACTGAAGCTTTCTTT. It is translated as CASSQGMNTEAFF.

CDR3 sequence (DNA): TGTGCCAGCAGCCAGGGAGGAGATACGCAGTATTTT. This sequence encodes CASSQGGDTQYF. The rearrangement links TRBV3-1 (or the pseudogene TRBV3-2) to TRBJ2-3, with D perhaps TRBD2 (6 bases). V was cut by 3 bases and J by 5 bases, with 6 bases left in between. Germline V gene sequence: CDR1 LGHDT, CDR2 YNNKEL (reference sequence). The CDR3 has 12 amino acids.

The CDR3 region has the DNA TGTGCCAGCAGCCGGGAGGTGAACACTGAAGCTTTCTTT. Its translation: CASSREVNTEAFF. This rearrangement joins TRBV5-5 to TRBJ1-1, with unresolved D. The CDR3 runs 13 residues. The germline V gene encodes CDR1 SGHKS and CDR2 YYEKEE (reference sequence). Deletions cut 4 bases from V and 0 bases from J, with 7 bases between.

V gene TRBV10-3 combines with J gene TRBJ2-3, with 8 bases fitting TRBD2. Germline trimming cut 6 bases from V and 2 bases from J; bases unmatched to any gene: 10. This CDR3 spans 16 amino acids. Per germline, CDR1 ENHRY and CDR2 SYGVKD. Written as DNA, the CDR3 is TGTGCCATCAGGGACGCGAGCGGGGGTGACACAGATACGCAGTATTTT. Protein product: CAIRDASGGDTDTQYF.

The chain combines TRBV9 with TRBJ2-1; D possibly uses TRBD1 or TRBD2 (6 bases each). Germline V lookup: CDR1 SGDLS, CDR2 YYNGEE. The CDR3 totals 16 residues. V dropped 0 bases and J dropped 6 bases, with 16 bases sitting between them. CDR3 in amino acids: CASSVVSGAVGNEQFF. CDR3 in DNA: TGTGCCAGCAGCGTAGTATCGGGGGCGGTTGGCAATGAGCAGTTCTTC.

The rearrangement uses TRBV4-1 and TRBJ2-7, with 9 bases fitting TRBD2. The V segment lost 1 base and the J segment 6 bases; nucleotides outside the gene matches: 10. The CDR3 is 16 residues long. Per the germline V gene, CDR1 is MGHRA and CDR2 is YSYEKL. CDR3 bases: TGCGCCAGCAGCCAAGGGGGGCGCGGGGGGGCCCGCGAGCAGTACTTC. It is translated as CASSQGGRGGAREQYF.

This rearrangement joins TRBV6-4 to TRBJ2-3; D perhaps matches TRBD1 (6 bases). From germline, CDR1 is MRHNA and CDR2 SNTAGT. The CDR3 sequence is 15 residues long. V was pared by 0 bases and J by 1 base, with 8 bases between. CDR3 in DNA: TGTGCCAGCAGTGACTCTCCAGGGGGCACAGATACGCAGTATTTT. Translated, it gives CASSDSPGGTDTQYF.